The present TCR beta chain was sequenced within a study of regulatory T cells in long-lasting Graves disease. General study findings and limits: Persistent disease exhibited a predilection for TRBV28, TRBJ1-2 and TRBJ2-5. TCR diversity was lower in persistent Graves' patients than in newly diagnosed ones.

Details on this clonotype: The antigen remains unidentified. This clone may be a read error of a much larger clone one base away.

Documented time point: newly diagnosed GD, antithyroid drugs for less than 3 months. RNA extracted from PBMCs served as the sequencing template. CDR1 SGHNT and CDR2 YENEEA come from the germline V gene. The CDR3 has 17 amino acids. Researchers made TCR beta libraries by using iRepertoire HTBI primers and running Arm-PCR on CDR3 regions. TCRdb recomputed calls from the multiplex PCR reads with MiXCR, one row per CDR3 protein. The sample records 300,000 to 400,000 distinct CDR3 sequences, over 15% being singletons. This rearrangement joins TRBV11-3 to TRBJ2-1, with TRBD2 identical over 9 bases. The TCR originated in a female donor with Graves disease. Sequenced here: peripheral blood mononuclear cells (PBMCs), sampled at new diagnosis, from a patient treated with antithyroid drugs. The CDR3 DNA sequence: TGTGCCAGCAGCTTCCAAACTAGCGGGTTCTCCTACAGTGAGCAGTTCTTC. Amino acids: CASSFQTSGFSYSEQFF.